The rows below give T cell receptor beta chains drawn from one sample of a study of OX40 agonist ivuxolimab in advanced cancers. Clones were read by immunoSEQ multiplex PCR, and TCRdb kept only the in-frame ones, dropping some. The data show about 77,000 clones, around 93% seen once. The source was CD4+ or CD8+ T cells sorted from blood, collected in a trial of the OX40 agonist ivuxolimab. The receptors come from an adult with an advanced solid tumor such as melanoma, head and neck, liver or kidney cancer. The CDR3 runs from the conserved cysteine through the conserved F or W. The D gene is left open where the match is weak. Clone size appears in some rows only: once, few, many, or a class for an expanded clone.

d_call j_call v_call clone_size cdr3_nt cdr3_aa
TRBD2 TRBJ2-7 TRBV5-1 NA TGCGCCAGCAGCCCGACTAGCGGGATCTACGAGCAGTACTTC CASSPTSGIYEQYF
NA TRBJ2-5 TRBV5-4 NA TGTGCCAGCAGCTTGGGACACCCCGGGACCCAGTACTTC CASSLGHPGTQYF
TRBD2 TRBJ2-3 TRBV5-1 NA TGCGCCAGCGAGCCAGGGGGAGCGGGGGGGCTGGAGCAGTATTTT CASEPGGAGGLEQYF
TRBD1 TRBJ1-2 TRBV27 NA TGTGCCAGCAGGCAGGGGGCGTCAAACTATGGCTACACCTTC CASRQGASNYGYTF
TRBD1 TRBJ2-3 TRBV6-6 NA TGTGCCAGCAGTTACAGAGCGGACAGGGGGCAATTGACGCAGTATTTT CASSYRADRGQLTQYF
TRBD1 TRBJ1-3 TRBV6-5 NA TGTGCCAGCAGTAGGACAGGCTACTCTGGAAACACCATATATTTT CASSRTGYSGNTIYF
NA TRBJ2-3 TRBV18 NA TGTGCCAGCTCACCAGTTTTAACAGATACGCAGTATTTT CASSPVLTDTQYF
NA TRBJ1-5 TRBV25-1 NA TGTGCCAGCAGTCAAGTTAATAGCAATCAGCCCCAGCATTTT CASSQVNSNQPQHF
NA TRBJ1-1 TRBV6-6 NA TGTGCCAGCAGTTCAACAGGGAACACTGAAGCTTTCTTT CASSSTGNTEAFF
NA TRBJ2-6 TRBV5-1 NA TGCGCCAGCAGCTTGGAGACCACAAATAAGATCCTGACTTTC CASSLETTNKILTF
TRBD1 TRBJ1-1 TRBV6-6 NA TGTGCCAGCAGTTCTTCAGGGGGGGGGAGAGCTGAAGCTTTCTTT CASSSSGGGRAEAFF
NA TRBJ1-1 TRBV27 NA TGTGCCAGCCCAACCCCCTGGGCCCACATCCTCCCTGAAGCTTTCTTT CASPTPWAHILPEAFF
NA TRBJ1-4 TRBV7-9 NA TGTGCCAGCAGCTTAGGTCCGGGATTGGGTTCAACTAATGAAAAACTGTTTTTT CASSLGPGLGSTNEKLFF
NA TRBJ2-5 TRBV5-1 NA TGCGCCAGCAGCTTGGGGGCGGGGGCCCAAGAGACCCAGTACTTC CASSLGAGAQETQYF
NA TRBJ2-5 TRBV6-5 NA TGTGCCAGCAGTTCCTACAGGGAGATCCCTCAAGAGACCCAGTACTTC CASSSYREIPQETQYF
NA TRBJ1-5 TRBV30 few TGTGCCTGGAGTGATAGCAATCAGCCCCAGCATTTT CAWSDSNQPQHF
TRBD1 TRBJ1-2 TRBV5-1 NA TGCGCCAGCAGCCTAAGGACAGGGCAGGACTATGGCTACACCTTC CASSLRTGQDYGYTF
NA TRBJ1-5 TRBV30 NA TGTGCCTGGAGTGTGGACAGTACCGGCCAGCCCCAGCATTTT CAWSVDSTGQPQHF
NA TRBJ1-2 TRBV7-9 NA TGTGCCAGCAGCTTACCTGTGAGTTTGGGAGGCTACACCTTC CASSLPVSLGGYTF
NA TRBJ2-7 TRBV7-3 NA TGTGCCAGCAGCTCCGGACAGAGCTACGAGCAGTACTTC CASSSGQSYEQYF
TRBD1 TRBJ2-6 TRBV28 NA TGTGCCAGCAGTGGGACAGCCTCTGGGGCCAACGTCCTGACTTTC CASSGTASGANVLTF
NA TRBJ2-7 TRBV9 NA TGTGCCAGCAGCTCCCGGACCGGGACCGACGAGCAGTACTTC CASSSRTGTDEQYF
NA TRBJ1-2 TRBV28 NA TGTGCCAGCAGTTTGAAGGTGGACAGCACTAACTATGGCTACACCTTC CASSLKVDSTNYGYTF
TRBD2 TRBJ2-7 TRBV10-3 once TGTGCCATCAGGGGACTAGCGGGGGAGAGAACCGAGCAGTACTTC CAIRGLAGERTEQYF
NA TRBJ1-1 TRBV5-1 NA TGCGCCAGCAGCTCGGGGTCTAACACTGAAGCTTTCTTT CASSSGSNTEAFF
NA TRBJ2-2 TRBV7-9 NA TGTGCCAGCAGCTTAGCCACCGCCGGGGAGCTGTTTTTT CASSLATAGELFF
NA TRBJ1-1 TRBV18 NA TGTGCCAGCTCAACCCTGGACGGGATTGAAGCTTTCTTT CASSTLDGIEAFF
TRBD2 TRBJ2-1 TRBV7-2 NA TGTGCCAGCAGCTCCTTTACTAGCGGAGGGTCCAATGAGCAGTTCTTC CASSSFTSGGSNEQFF
NA TRBJ1-2 TRBV2 NA TGTGCCAGCAGTGAACGCACTTACTATGGCTACACCTTC CASSERTYYGYTF
TRBD2 TRBJ2-3 TRBV6-5 NA TGTGCCAGCAGTTCAAGTGGACTAGCGGGGGATACGCAGTATTTT CASSSSGLAGDTQYF
TRBD1 TRBJ2-1 TRBV10-1 NA TGCGCCAGCAGTTCGGACAGGGTGCTGTACAATGAGCAGTTCTTC CASSSDRVLYNEQFF
NA TRBJ2-3 TRBV29-1 NA TGCAGCGTCCGCAGACAGCATACAGATACGCAGTATTTT CSVRRQHTDTQYF
NA TRBJ1-6 TRBV4-1 NA TGCGCCAGCAGCCAAGATGAGGGGGGTCGGAATTCACCCCTCCACTTT CASSQDEGGRNSPLHF
NA TRBJ2-2 TRBV10-3 NA TGTGCCATCAGTGATAACAGCGTTACCGGGGAGCTGTTTTTT CAISDNSVTGELFF
TRBD2 TRBJ2-5 TRBV5-1 once TGCGCCAGCATGCCTAGCGGGGTAGAGACCCAGTACTTC CASMPSGVETQYF
NA TRBJ2-3 TRBV9 NA TGTGCCAGCAGCGTATTGACAGGTTCAGATACGCAGTATTTT CASSVLTGSDTQYF
NA TRBJ1-2 TRBV28 NA TGTGCCAGCAGTTTAGGGGGAACTGAAGCTAACTATGGCTACACCTTC CASSLGGTEANYGYTF
TRBD2 TRBJ2-1 TRBV28 NA TGTGCCAGCAGACCGAGGCGCAGCGGGGGTTTGGGCAATGAGCAGTTCTTC CASRPRRSGGLGNEQFF
NA TRBJ2-3 TRBV2 NA TGTGCCAGCAATGGGGGTCGGGGCGGGGCTAGCACAGATACGCAGTATTTT CASNGGRGGASTDTQYF
TRBD2 TRBJ2-3 TRBV28 NA TGTGCCAGCAACAACGGACTAGCAGGAGATACGCAGTATTTT CASNNGLAGDTQYF
NA TRBJ1-6 TRBV7-2 once TGTGCCAGCAGCACCGGACAGATTAATTCACCCCTCCACTTT CASSTGQINSPLHF
TRBD1 TRBJ2-3 TRBV4-3 NA TGCGCCAGCAGCCAAGATCGAAGACAGGGGGCGGCAGATACGCAGTATTTT CASSQDRRQGAADTQYF
NA TRBJ2-1 TRBV2 NA TGTGCCAGCAGTGTTGACCCTAGCTCCTACAATGAGCAGTTCTTC CASSVDPSSYNEQFF
NA TRBJ1-4 TRBV5-1 NA TGCGCCAGCAGCTTGGACAGGCTGGAAAAACTGTTTTTT CASSLDRLEKLFF
NA TRBJ1-2 TRBV4-1 once TGCGCCAGCAGCCAACCGGGTTTTAACTATGGCTACACCTTC CASSQPGFNYGYTF
TRBD2 TRBJ2-1 TRBV10-3 NA TGTGCCATCAGTGAGGGACTAGCATCATTTGAGCAGTTCTTC CAISEGLASFEQFF
NA TRBJ1-1 TRBV10-3 few TGTGCCATCAGTGAGTCGAGTTTGAGTTACACTGAAGCTTTCTTT CAISESSLSYTEAFF
NA TRBJ1-4 TRBV7-9 NA TGTGCCAGCTCGATTCGGGCCGGGGGTGAAAAACTGTTTTTT CASSIRAGGEKLFF
NA TRBJ2-5 TRBV5-1 NA TGCGCCAGCAGTTCCTCCTTGAATTCCCAAGAGACCCAGTACTTC CASSSSLNSQETQYF
NA TRBJ2-3 TRBV13 NA TGTGCCAGCGAACTTCTACAGGGAGGCAATGGGAATACGCAGTATTTT CASELLQGGNGNTQYF
NA TRBJ2-1 TRBV6-6 NA TGTGCCAGCACCTTGACTAGCTCCTACAATGAGCAGTTCTTC CASTLTSSYNEQFF
NA TRBJ1-5 TRBV28 NA TGTGCCAGCAGTAATCAGGGTGGAAATCAGCCCCAGCATTTT CASSNQGGNQPQHF
TRBD2 TRBJ2-3 TRBV5-1 NA TGCGCCAGCAGCTTTCGAGCGGGAGTCACAGATACGCAGTATTTT CASSFRAGVTDTQYF
NA TRBJ1-2 TRBV27 NA TGTGCCAGCAGCCACGGAACGTATGGCTACACCTTC CASSHGTYGYTF
TRBD1 TRBJ1-3 TRBV19 NA TGTGCCAGTAGTCCTGGGACAGGGGCTGGAAACACCATATATTTT CASSPGTGAGNTIYF